Listed here are 31 T cell receptor beta chains from one sample, sequenced in a study of OX40 agonist ivuxolimab in advanced cancers. Method: immunoSEQ multiplex PCR; TCRdb's copy keeps in-frame clones and lacks some. The top ten hold less than 0.85% of the sample, which has fewer than 60,000 clones, less than 90% seen once. The sequenced sample was CD4+ or CD8+ T cells sorted from blood, obtained in a trial of the OX40 agonist ivuxolimab. The receptor set was obtained from an adult with an advanced solid tumor such as melanoma, head and neck, liver or kidney cancer.

In this sample, this clone turned up a few times. V gene TRBV7-8 combines with J gene TRBJ1-1; a possible D gene is TRBD1 (5 bases). This CDR3 is 13 amino acids long. Germline CDR1 SGHVS, CDR2 FQNEAQ. The ends were cut back, 8 bases at V and 5 bases at J, with 15 bases in the middle. In nucleotides, the CDR3 is TGTGCCAGCTCTCAGGGTAGGACAACTGAAGCTTTCTTT. Translation: CASSQGRTTEAFF.

The chain employs TRBV10-3 and TRBJ2-5; no reliable D call. Germline V lookup: CDR1 ENHRY, CDR2 SYGVKD. Trimming took 0 bases from V and 1 from J, leaving 6 bases between them. The CDR3 has 14 residues. The CDR3 coding sequence is TGTGCCATCAGTGAGTCTCCCTCCCAAGAGACCCAGTACTTC. The encoded protein is CAISESPSQETQYF.

V is TRBV11-2 and J is TRBJ2-1; 7 nucleotides align to TRBD2. V lost 5 bases to trimming and J lost 12 bases; unmatched junction nucleotides: 13. This CDR3 is built from 14 residues. Germline CDR1 SGHAT, CDR2 FQNNGV. The CDR3 nucleotides read TGTGCCAGCAGCGTGGGCGGGAGCGCCATGGGGCAGTTCTTC. Its protein is CASSVGGSAMGQFF.

The V call is TRBV5-6, the J call TRBJ2-7; D remains unclear. V gave up 0 bases and J gave up 2 bases, with 12 bases separating them. The CDR3 length is 15 residues. Germline V CDR1 and CDR2: SGHDT, YYEEEE. The CDR3 spells CASSLVVAGPYEQYF. The CDR3 DNA follows: TGTGCCAGCAGCTTGGTGGTAGCCGGGCCCTACGAGCAGTACTTC.

The chain recombines TRBV27 with TRBJ2-3, with a weak D call TRBD1 (6 bases). The CDR3 consists of 15 residues. CDR1 MNHEY and CDR2 SMNVEV come from the germline V gene (reference sequence). V dropped 4 bases and J dropped 6 bases, with 17 bases sitting between them. For the CDR3, the DNA is TGTGCCAGCAGTTCGGAGACAGGTTGGTCGGATACGCAGTATTTT. Its protein product is CASSSETGWSDTQYF.

Turning to this clone: Other DNA sequences in this sample translate to the same CDR3. The chain recombines TRBV7-9 with TRBJ2-1; 12 bases line up with TRBD2. In germline, CDR1 is SEHNR, CDR2 FQNEAQ (reference sequence). This CDR3 region has 15 residues. The V gene end was trimmed by 4 bases and the J gene end by 6 bases; junction bases not matched to a gene: 4. CDR3 sequence reads: CASSSRLAGVNEQFF. The CDR3 DNA sequence: TGTGCCAGCAGCTCAAGACTAGCGGGAGTCAATGAGCAGTTCTTC.

CDR3 coding DNA: TGTGCCAGCAGCTTACTCGGGACAGTGGGAGATACGCAGTATTTT. Amino acid sequence: CASSLLGTVGDTQYF. The chain combines TRBV7-9 with TRBJ2-3, with 7 bases fitting TRBD1. The CDR3 loop spans 15 amino acids. CDR1 is SEHNR, CDR2 FQNEAQ, per germline (reference sequence). Trimming cost V 2 bases and J 5 bases; bases outside gene matches: 7.

The chain joins TRBV5-8 to TRBJ2-7, with D maybe TRBD2 (5 bases). Trimming took 5 bases from V and 3 from J, leaving 15 bases between them. In germline, CDR1 is SGHTS, CDR2 YDEGEE. CDR3 length equals 14 residues. The CDR3 loop is CASSQVSGIYEQYF. The CDR3 DNA is TGTGCCAGCAGTCAAGTCAGCGGAATCTACGAGCAGTACTTC.

This chain connects TRBV6-4 to TRBJ2-3; D unclear. The CDR3 contains 15 residues. The V end was cut by 0 bases, the J end by 6 bases, with 13 bases between. CDR1 and CDR2 from the germline V gene are MRHNA and SNTAGT. The CDR3 DNA reads as TGTGCCAGCAGTGACTCGTCTGGTTCTGTCGATACGCAGTATTTT. It is translated as CASSDSSGSVDTQYF.

The chain couples TRBV28 to TRBJ2-5; D tentatively reads TRBD1 or TRBD2 (5 bases each). Germline V lookup: CDR1 MDHEN, CDR2 SYDVKM. This CDR3 has 13 residues. The V and J ends lost 5 bases and 5 bases respectively, with 12 bases between them. CDR3 DNA sequence: TGTGCCAGCAGTGGGACCTTGGGGGAGACCCAGTACTTC. Translation gives CASSGTLGETQYF.

The chain is built from TRBV7-3 and TRBJ2-7; TRBD1 or TRBD2 may be the D gene (5 bases each). This CDR3 comprises 13 residues. CDR1 is SGHTA, CDR2 FQGTGA, per germline. Trimming stripped 5 bases from V and 0 bases from J, with 8 bases between. In DNA, the CDR3 is TGTGCCAGCAGCGTCGGGACCTCCTACGAGCAGTACTTC. Its protein product is CASSVGTSYEQYF.

This clone occurred a few times. This chain links TRBV5-6 with TRBJ2-1, with D perhaps TRBD2 (7 bases). There are 16 residues in the CDR3. The V and J ends lost 0 bases and 2 bases respectively, with 12 bases between them. CDR1 is SGHDT, CDR2 YYEEEE, per germline. This chain's CDR3 is CASSLGLGGAYNEQFF. The CDR3 bases are TGTGCCAGCAGCTTGGGATTAGGGGGGGCCTACAATGAGCAGTTCTTC.

The genes are TRBV28 and TRBJ1-1; the match to TRBD1 covers 9 bases. CDR1 and CDR2 (germline): MDHEN, SYDVKM. The CDR3 spans 15 residues. Trimming removed 5 bases from V and 1 base from J; junction bases left unmatched: 5. For the CDR3, the DNA is TGTGCCAGCAGTCGACCGGGACAGGGGAACACTGAAGCTTTCTTT. Translated, it gives CASSRPGQGNTEAFF.

This chain joins TRBV29-1 and TRBJ2-5, with 7 bases identical to TRBD2. The CDR3 spans 14 residues. Germline values: CDR1 SQVTM, CDR2 ANQGSEA. V lost 7 bases and J lost 0; bases outside the gene matches: 8. The CDR3, as DNA: TGCAGCGCCCTAGGGAGGGCAGACCAAGAGACCCAGTACTTC. It specifies CSALGRADQETQYF.

This sequence joins TRBV6-6 and TRBJ1-2; D remains unclear. Germline CDR1 reads MNHNY; CDR2 reads SVGAGI (reference sequence). The V gene lost 2 bases and the J gene lost 8 bases, with 18 bases spanning the gap. The length of the CDR3 is 15 residues. CDR3 loop: CASSYEDPTTGGYTF. Written as DNA, the CDR3 is TGTGCCAGCAGTTACGAGGACCCAACTACGGGGGGCTACACCTTC.

V and J are TRBV29-1 and TRBJ2-1; no clear D. This CDR3 is 13 amino acids long. V gave up 3 bases and J gave up 7 bases, with 13 bases separating them. Per the germline V gene, CDR1 is SQVTM and CDR2 is ANQGSEA. The CDR3 coding sequence is TGCAGCGTTGAGGGGTCTAGTTATAATGAGCAGTTCTTC. Translating gives CSVEGSSYNEQFF.

This clone showed up just a few times. The CDR3 spells CASIQRDTGELFF. CDR3 nucleotide sequence: TGCGCCAGCATCCAGCGGGACACCGGGGAGCTGTTTTTT. The rearrangement uses TRBV5-1 and TRBJ2-2, with D possibly being TRBD2 (6 bases). Trimming took off 6 bases at V and 3 bases at J, with 9 bases between the two ends. CDR3 length: 13 amino acids. Germline V gene data show CDR1 as SGHRS and CDR2 as YFSETQ.

The chain combines TRBV4-1 with TRBJ2-5; 8 bases match TRBD2. The CDR3 covers 15 residues. Germline CDR1 reads MGHRA; CDR2 reads YSYEKL. The trim removed 3 bases at V and 5 bases at J, leaving 8 bases unmatched. This CDR3 reads CASSQTGTSVETQYF. The CDR3 DNA follows: TGCGCCAGCAGCCAGACCGGGACTAGTGTGGAGACCCAGTACTTC.

J is TRBJ1-6 and V is TRBV28; 7 nucleotides agree with TRBD1. Germline CDR1 and CDR2: MDHEN and SYDVKM. The J segment lost 7 bases and the V segment lost 6 bases, leaving 12 bases of the junction unmatched. CDR3 length: 16 residues. The CDR3 loop is CASRLRTGTDNSPLHF. The DNA for the CDR3 is TGTGCCAGCAGACTCAGGACCGGGACAGACAATTCACCCCTCCACTTT.

The rearrangement joins TRBV5-1 to TRBJ2-5; 9 bases are shared with TRBD2. The ends lost 2 bases at V and 5 bases at J; junction bases unmatched: 4. In germline, CDR1 is SGHRS, CDR2 YFSETQ. CDR3 length equals 14 residues. CDR3 bases: TGCGCCAGCAGCTTCATAGCGGGGGCTGAGACCCAGTACTTC. It is translated as CASSFIAGAETQYF.

The CDR3 is CASSQDVTSGRQADTQYF. DNA of the CDR3: TGTGCCAGCAGCCAAGATGTCACTAGCGGGCGGCAGGCAGATACGCAGTATTTT. The chain carries TRBV4-2 and TRBJ2-3; 9 bases agree with TRBD2. The germline CDR1 and CDR2 sequences are LGHNA and YNFKEQ. Trimming removed 0 bases from V and 4 bases from J; junction bases left unmatched: 11. This CDR3 spans 18 amino acids.

This chain connects TRBV7-9 to TRBJ2-1; TRBD2 aligns across 10 bases. The CDR3 is 17 amino acids. CDR1 and CDR2 (germline): SEHNR, FQNEAQ (reference sequence). After removal of 5 bases from V and 7 bases from J, the junction contained 14 bases not matched to a gene. This CDR3 is CASSPEPGLARANEQFF. CDR3 nucleotides: TGTGCCAGCAGCCCCGAACCGGGACTAGCGAGGGCAAATGAGCAGTTCTTC.

V gene TRBV29-1 combines with J gene TRBJ2-7; TRBD2 agrees at 11 bases. The CDR3 covers 16 residues. Germline V gene sequence: CDR1 SQVTM, CDR2 ANQGSEA. Trimming removed 4 bases from V and 0 bases from J; junction bases left unmatched: 8. The CDR3 region has the DNA TGCAGCGTTGGAGGGACTAGCGGAGCCCACTCCTACGAGCAGTACTTC. Protein product: CSVGGTSGAHSYEQYF.

The gene calls are TRBV19 and TRBJ2-3; no definite D call. The CDR3 loop spans 15 amino acids. Trimming cost V 6 bases and J 2 bases, with 15 bases left between them. Germline V gene data show CDR1 as LNHDA and CDR2 as SQIVND (reference sequence). CDR3 residues: CASRRLPHSTDTQYF. CDR3 sequence (DNA): TGTGCCAGTAGGCGGCTCCCTCACTCCACAGATACGCAGTATTTT.

V and J are TRBV19 and TRBJ2-2, with 8 positions matching TRBD2. This CDR3 has 14 residues. The germline V gene encodes CDR1 LNHDA and CDR2 SQIVND (reference sequence). V trimming: 10 bases; J trimming: 2 bases; junction bases outside the gene matches: 6. The CDR3 sequence: CATGGGFNTGELFF. In nucleotides, the CDR3 is TGTGCCACCGGGGGGGGTTTCAACACCGGGGAGCTGTTTTTT.

The rearrangement links TRBV29-1 to TRBJ1-1, with D tentatively TRBD1 (6 bases). CDR1 is SQVTM, CDR2 ANQGSEA, per germline. The CDR3 extends over 14 amino acids. V shed 6 bases and J shed 1 base, with 15 bases lying between them. The CDR3 spells CSVEPQGTNTEAFF. CDR3 sequence (DNA): TGCAGCGTGGAACCACAGGGAACGAACACTGAAGCTTTCTTT.

V usage is TRBV6-1 and J usage is TRBJ2-3, with 10 bases identical to TRBD2. V was clipped by 2 bases and J by 14 bases; unmatched bases: 4. This CDR3 spans 12 amino acids. CDR1 is MNHNS and CDR2 is SASEGT in the germline V gene. CDR3 sequence reads: CASSETSGKGYF. CDR3 nucleotide sequence: TGTGCCAGCAGTGAAACTAGCGGGAAGGGGTATTTT.

The chain has TRBV5-1 and TRBJ2-2, with D perhaps matching TRBD1 (6 bases). Deletions cut 4 bases from V and 6 bases from J, with 16 bases between. The germline CDR1 and CDR2 sequences are SGHRS and YFSETQ. The CDR3 has 15 residues. The CDR3 DNA sequence: TGCGCCAGCAGCCCCCTACCAGGGGTACCCGGGGAGCTGTTTTTT. This translates into CASSPLPGVPGELFF.

The chain links TRBV7-8 to TRBJ2-5; D may be TRBD1 (6 bases). The CDR3 runs to 15 residues. The V and J ends lost 4 bases and 5 bases respectively, with 17 bases between them. CDR1 is SGHVS and CDR2 is FQNEAQ in the germline V gene. CDR3 coding DNA: TGTGCCAGCAGCTCCTGGGGCAGGGGTGGTGAGACCCAGTACTTC. The encoded protein is CASSSWGRGGETQYF.

The chain has TRBV7-6 and TRBJ2-2; D is ambiguous. This CDR3 spans 16 amino acids. V lost 1 base to trimming and J lost 4 bases, with 13 bases between them. Germline-derived CDR1 and CDR2 are SGHVS and FNYEAQ. The CDR3 DNA reads as TGTGCCAGCAGCTTAGTCCCAGGACGGGTCACCGGGGAGCTGTTTTTT. Translated: CASSLVPGRVTGELFF.

V gene TRBV9 combines with J gene TRBJ2-3; D unresolved. V was cut by 0 bases and J by 0 bases, with 11 bases left in between. Germline V gene data show CDR1 as SGDLS and CDR2 as YYNGEE. The length of the CDR3 is 16 residues. CDR3 DNA: TGTGCCAGCAGCGTAGGTAGAAGTCATAGCACAGATACGCAGTATTTT. This sequence encodes CASSVGRSHSTDTQYF.